What follows is one T cell receptor (beta chain) and its context. Antigen unknown. The time point denotes: recipient sample about 28 days before transplant, after cytoreduction. The data were taken from a study of T cell clonotyping in hematopoietic cell transplantation. Study background: Recipients' pretransplant samples followed cytoreduction.

The V end lost 3 bases, the J end lost 3 bases, and 6 bases lay between the germline ends. The CDR3 runs to 11 residues. The V gene's germline CDR1 is DFQATT and CDR2 SNEGSKA (reference sequence). Study-wide results and caveats: Recipient TCR diversity dropped after transplant; expanded clonotypes rose from day 30 to 180. Higher Inverse Simpson Index values in graft donor and pretransplant recipient predicted broader posttransplant TCR diversity. Without cell sorting, CD4 versus CD8 contributions remain unresolved.

Generated by immunoSEQ multiplex PCR, the TCRdb table keeps only in-frame clones and is missing some. This repertoire shows roughly 48,000 clones, 80% to 85% found once; its top ten account for approximately 5.4%. The receptor comes from a man in his 60s with myelodysplastic syndrome. Some clones in this sample may be carry-over from other donors' samples. Sequencing was performed on peripheral blood mononuclear cells, taken before stem cell transplant. This sequence joins TRBV20-1 and TRBJ2-7; D not resolved. The CDR3 sequence: CSARGLYEQYF. For the CDR3, the DNA is TGCAGTGCTAGGGGCCTCTACGAGCAGTACTTC.